Listed here is a single T cell receptor (beta chain). The count of this clone is one. There is no known antigen for this receptor. Per-base qualities were not stored, and no clone one base away is much larger. TCRbeta CDR3 regions were amplified from genomic DNA by means of the immunoSEQ Assay, a bias-controlled multiplex PCR. The published analysis was carried out like this. Nucleated cell counts per sample were estimated from amplification of reference gene primers within the assay. Sequence reads were collapsed and filtered to measure the absolute abundance of every unique TCRbeta CDR3 rearrangement. For each sample, productive Simpson clonality was calculated as the square root of Simpson's diversity index over productive rearrangements. TCRdb carries this immuneACCESS record with in-frame sequences only. Its versions omit some clonotypes, under half of them owing to an unresolved V gene in the studies checked, with the rest unexplained. V and J calls and clone size follow that table, whereas D and trimming were derived from the DNA. In all, the sample holds a few hundred thousand clones, and roughly 80% of those were seen once. 4.6% of the sample comes from the top ten.

This entry comes from a study of blood T cell repertoires in COVID-19 (dated by TCRdb to the early 2020s). Regarding the complete study: Collaborator samples came from the United States, Italy and Spain and covered acute and convalescent phases of COVID-19. The prospective study material was composed of cDNA or gDNA derived from T cells, B-cell-depleted T cells, or PBMCs. The dataset comprised deeply sampled blood TCRbeta repertoires from subjects exposed to, actively infected with, or recovered from COVID-19. The repertoires were released in a freely available public database intended as a resource for research on the immune response to SARS-CoV-2. Samples were obtained from the ongoing ImmuneRACE study (first 160 participants) and from some 1,300 subjects provided by 6 global collaborators. Sample metadata almost always included a de-identified subject ID, COVID-19 status, age in years and sex. Where available, HLA class I and class II types were obtained from metadata supplied by the sample provider rather than from assay-based typing.

Broader findings and caveats from the paper: How much clinical and demographic metadata was included differed by source and by participant, and the metadata was provided uncurated.

Including the terminal cysteine and phenylalanine, the CDR3 comprises 15 residues. The read is trimmed to its CDR3 DNA, 45 bases read in frame from base 1. Unmatched junction bases come to 5, with V trimmed by 2 bases and J by 5 bases. CDR1 and CDR2 (MNHNS, SASEGT) derive from the germline V gene. Samples from volunteer blood donors who had recovered from COVID-19 were contributed by a second Seattle source. Collaborating institutions collected whole blood in K2EDTA tubes following their own protocols. For TCRbeta analysis, collaborators shipped samples in one of three forms: frozen whole blood, isolated PBMCs, or DNA extracted from either of those sample types.

The origin of this receptor is a man between 60 and 75 years old who had recovered from COVID-19. Sequencing used peripheral blood. The receptor chain draws on TRBV6-1 and TRBJ1-4, with TRBD1 matching 7 junction bases. The CDR3 region: CASSERDSRNEKLFF. Read as DNA, the sequence is TGTGCCAGCAGTGAACGGGACAGCCGAAATGAAAAACTGTTTTTT.